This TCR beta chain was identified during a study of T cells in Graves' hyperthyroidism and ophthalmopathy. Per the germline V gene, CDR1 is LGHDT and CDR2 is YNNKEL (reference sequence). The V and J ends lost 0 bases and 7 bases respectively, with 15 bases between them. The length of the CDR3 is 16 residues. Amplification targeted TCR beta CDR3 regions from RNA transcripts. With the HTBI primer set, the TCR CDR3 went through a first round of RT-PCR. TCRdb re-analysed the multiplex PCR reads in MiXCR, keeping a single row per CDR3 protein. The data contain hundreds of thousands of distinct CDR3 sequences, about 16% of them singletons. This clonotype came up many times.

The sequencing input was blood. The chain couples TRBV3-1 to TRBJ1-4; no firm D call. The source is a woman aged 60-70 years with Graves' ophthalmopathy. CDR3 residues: CASSQDLRGPSEKLFF. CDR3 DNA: TGTGCCAGCAGCCAAGATCTTAGAGGGCCCAGTGAAAAACTGTTTTTT. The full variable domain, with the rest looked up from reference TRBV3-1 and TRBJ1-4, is DTAVSQTPKYLVTQMGNDKSIKCEQNLGHDTMYWYKQDSKKFLKIMFSYNNKELIINETVPNRFSPKSPDKAHLNLHINSLELGDSAVYFCASSQDLRGPSEKLFFGSGTQLSVL.